The 29 T cell receptor beta chains presented below share a single source sample, sequenced in a study of cytomegalovirus exposure and HLA in healthy donors. The PCR had 60 Vbeta and 13 Jbeta primers. Assay: immunoSEQ multiplex PCR; the TCRdb copy retains only in-frame clones and omits some. The sample shows about 140,000 clones, 75% of them seen only once. The specimen was PBMCs. These receptors were taken from a man between 18 and 29 years old in good health and CMV-seropositive.

This rearrangement joins TRBV5-4 to TRBJ2-5; 7 bases match TRBD2. CDR1 SGHNT and CDR2 YYREEE come from the germline V gene (reference sequence). V shed 4 bases and J 5 bases; nucleotides not matched to a gene: 8. This CDR3 has 14 amino acids. DNA of the CDR3: TGTGCCAGCAGCCAGGAGGGGCGGGGGGAGACCCAGTACTTC. Translation: CASSQEGRGETQYF. Variable domain in full (rest from reference TRBV5-4 and TRBJ2-5): ETGVTQSPTHLIKTRGQQVTLRCSSQSGHNTVSWYQQALGQGPQFIFQYYREEENGRGNFPPRFSGLQFPNYSSELNVNALELDDSALYLCASSQEGRGETQYFGPGTRLLVL.

In its sample, this clone was seen once. J is TRBJ2-5 and V is TRBV28; 8 nucleotides align to TRBD2. CDR3 length equals 16 residues. Germline V gene lookup returns CDR1 MDHEN and CDR2 SYDVKM. V trimming: 1 base; J trimming: 1 base; junction bases outside the gene matches: 5. The CDR3 nucleotides are TGTGCCAGCAGTTTATCCCCCGGGGGGGGCCAAGAGACCCAGTACTTC. This sequence encodes CASSLSPGGGQETQYF. Full variable domain (outside the CDR3, taken from reference TRBV28 and TRBJ2-5): DVKVTQSSRYLVKRTGEKVFLECVQDMDHENMFWYRQDPGLGLRLIYFSYDVKMKEKGDIPEGYSVSREKKERFSLILESASTNQTSMYLCASSLSPGGGQETQYFGPGTRLLVL.

The rearrangement links TRBV29-1 to TRBJ2-7; 13 nucleotides align to TRBD2. There are 16 residues in the CDR3. V gave up 5 bases and J gave up 1 base; unmatched junction bases: 8. In germline, CDR1 is SQVTM, CDR2 ANQGSEA. In DNA form, the CDR3 reads TGCAGCGTTTGGACTAGCGGGAGTATTAGGTCCTACGAGCAGTACTTC. Amino acid sequence: CSVWTSGSIRSYEQYF.

This clone was picked up one time. V is TRBV15 and J is TRBJ2-7, with 7 bases that match TRBD1. The CDR3 spans 15 residues. Per germline, CDR1 LNHNV and CDR2 YYDKDF (reference sequence). V was clipped by 1 base and J by 1 base; unmatched bases: 4. The CDR3 DNA sequence: TGTGCCACCAGCAGAGTAGGGGGCTTTTCCTACGAGCAGTACTTC. Protein sequence: CATSRVGGFSYEQYF.

The rearrangement joins TRBV5-1 to TRBJ1-1; 9 bases fit TRBD1. Germline V lookup: CDR1 SGHRS, CDR2 YFSETQ. The CDR3 runs to 21 residues. After removal of 7 bases from V and 0 bases from J, the junction contained 25 bases not matched to a gene. Written as DNA, the CDR3 is TGCGCCAGCCAGAGAACCGGGACAGGGTTGGCGCGCGACTACATGAACACTGAAGCTTTCTTT. Translating gives CASQRTGTGLARDYMNTEAFF. The whole variable domain, remainder taken from reference TRBV5-1 and TRBJ1-1, is KAGVTQTPRYLIKTRGQQVTLSCSPISGHRSVSWYQQTPGQGLQFLFEYFSETQRNKGNFPGRFSGRQFSNSRSEMNVSTLELGDSALYLCASQRTGTGLARDYMNTEAFFGQGTRLTVV.

V gene TRBV18 combines with J gene TRBJ1-2, with TRBD1 matching 9 bases. Germline CDR1 KGHSH, CDR2 LQKENI. Trimming took 4 bases from V and 4 from J; bases not matched to a gene: 34. There are 24 residues in the CDR3. CDR3 bases: TGTGCCAGCTCACTTGAGACTGGGTCGGGACAGGGACCCATACGGACCGGGGGGCCCTATGGCTACACCTTC. Its translation: CASSLETGSGQGPIRTGGPYGYTF. Using reference TRBV18 and TRBJ1-2 for the parts outside the CDR3, the full variable domain is NAGVMQNPRHLVRRRGQEARLRCSPMKGHSHVYWYRQLPEEGLKFMVYLQKENIIDESGMPKERFSAEFPKEGPSILRIQQVVRGDSAAYFCASSLETGSGQGPIRTGGPYGYTFGSGTRLTVV.

This chain joins TRBV28 and TRBJ2-6, with D perhaps matching TRBD2 (5 bases). Germline CDR1 MDHEN, CDR2 SYDVKM. CDR3 size: 16 residues. Trimming left V 2 bases short and J 3 bases short, with 11 bases between. The CDR3 spells CASSLRGFFGANVLTF. In DNA, the CDR3 is TGTGCCAGCAGTTTACGCGGGTTCTTTGGGGCCAACGTCCTGACTTTC. The variable domain in full, with the rest retrieved from reference TRBV28 and TRBJ2-6, is DVKVTQSSRYLVKRTGEKVFLECVQDMDHENMFWYRQDPGLGLRLIYFSYDVKMKEKGDIPEGYSVSREKKERFSLILESASTNQTSMYLCASSLRGFFGANVLTFGAGSRLTVL.

This chain connects TRBV5-1 to TRBJ2-1; no clear D gene. Per the germline V gene, CDR1 is SGHRS and CDR2 is YFSETQ. The length of the CDR3 is 13 residues. The V end lost 0 bases, the J end lost 3 bases, and 4 bases lay between the germline ends. CDR3 residues: CASSLDYYNEQFF. CDR3 nucleotides: TGCGCCAGCAGCTTGGACTACTACAATGAGCAGTTCTTC.

This chain uses TRBV28 with TRBJ2-1; 11 bases map to TRBD2. The V gene end was trimmed by 4 bases and the J gene end by 1 base; junction bases not matched to a gene: 3. The CDR3 totals 16 residues. CDR1 and CDR2 from the germline V gene are MDHEN and SYDVKM. The CDR3 loop is CASSSGLAVSYNEQFF. CDR3 nucleotide sequence: TGTGCCAGCAGTTCGGGACTAGCGGTGTCCTACAATGAGCAGTTCTTC.

The chain is built from TRBV28 and TRBJ1-1; D is unresolved. Trimming pared 6 bases from V and 7 bases from J, leaving 9 bases between. CDR1 MDHEN and CDR2 SYDVKM come from the germline V gene. The CDR3 has 11 amino acids. The chain's CDR3 is CASSSPIEAFF. CDR3 coding DNA: TGTGCCAGCAGCTCCCCTATTGAAGCTTTCTTT.

In its sample, this clone was seen a few times. The rearrangement joins TRBV2 to TRBJ2-7; D remains ambiguous. Germline V gives CDR1 SNHLY, CDR2 FYNNEI. The ends were cut back, 3 bases at V and 2 bases at J, with 11 bases in the middle. CDR3 length equals 14 residues. CDR3 nucleotides: TGTGCCAGCAGTGAGTCGGAGTCCGCCTACGAGCAGTACTTC. Translating gives CASSESESAYEQYF.

The V gene is TRBV5-4, the J gene TRBJ2-3, with TRBD2 matching over 9 bases. CDR1 and CDR2 from the germline V gene are SGHNT and YYREEE (reference sequence). This CDR3 is built from 16 residues. The V and J ends lost 2 bases and 0 bases, in that order; junction bases with no gene match: 4. As DNA, the CDR3 is TGTGCCAGCAGCTTAGTAGCGGGAGCTAGCACAGATACGCAGTATTTT. Its protein product is CASSLVAGASTDTQYF.

The chain has TRBV6-5 and TRBJ1-2; D possibly corresponds to TRBD1 (6 bases). The CDR3 sequence is 14 residues long. The germline CDR1 and CDR2 sequences are MNHEY and SVGAGI. V lost 5 bases and J lost 7, with 17 bases in between. CDR3 sequence (DNA): TGTGCCAGCAGTAGAGCCGGGACACAAGTTGGCTACACCTTC. Protein: CASSRAGTQVGYTF.

In its sample, this clone was seen a few times. CDR3: CASIRQGRTNEKLFF. For the CDR3, the DNA is TGTGCCAGCATTAGACAGGGGCGAACTAATGAAAAACTGTTTTTT. This chain uses TRBV6-1 with TRBJ1-4, with 8 positions matching TRBD1. Germline CDR1 and CDR2: MNHNS and SASEGT. The V and J ends lost 7 bases and 1 base, in that order; junction bases with no gene match: 5. This CDR3 is built from 15 residues.

V usage is TRBV28 and J usage is TRBJ2-7; 7 bases agree with TRBD1. The CDR3 sequence is 14 residues long. V shed 5 bases, J shed 1 base, and the junction held 5 bases outside the gene matches. Germline V CDR1 and CDR2: MDHEN, SYDVKM. DNA of the CDR3: TGTGCCAGCAGTCACAGGGGCCCATCCTACGAGCAGTACTTC. Translating it yields CASSHRGPSYEQYF.

This clone has a single count. At one end the junction does not follow the germline gene, possibly because of a read error. The gene calls are TRBV29-1 and TRBJ1-2; perhaps TRBD1 as D (5 bases). There are 14 residues in the CDR3. Germline V gene lookup returns CDR1 SQVTM and CDR2 ANQGSEA. CDR3 sequence (DNA): TGCAGCGTCCCCCGGAGGGGAGGGTCGTATGGCTACCCCTTC. Translating it yields CSVPRRGGSYGYPF.

This clone was counted once. The chain links TRBV2 to TRBJ1-1; TRBD1 aligns across 7 bases. The germline gives CDR1 SNHLY, CDR2 FYNNEI. With V trimmed by 7 bases and J by 0 bases, 5 bases remained unmatched. The CDR3 runs 14 residues. The CDR3 protein is CASKQGPMNTEAFF. CDR3 bases: TGTGCCAGCAAACAGGGGCCCATGAACACTGAAGCTTTCTTT.

The chain couples TRBV9 to TRBJ1-5; D is unresolved. V lost 4 bases and J lost 2, with 13 bases in between. CDR3 length: 15 amino acids. The germline V gene encodes CDR1 SGDLS and CDR2 YYNGEE. CDR3 amino acids: CASSTPNSRNQPQHF. The CDR3 coding sequence is TGTGCCAGCAGCACTCCCAATAGCCGCAATCAGCCCCAGCATTTT.

The chain combines TRBV16 with TRBJ2-2, with a tentative D call TRBD1 (6 bases). Trimming left V 2 bases short and J 6 bases short, with 10 bases between. The CDR3 runs to 14 residues. Per germline, CDR1 KGHSY and CDR2 FQNENV. This CDR3 is CASSQRDIAGELFF. CDR3 nucleotides: TGTGCCAGCAGCCAAAGGGACATCGCCGGGGAGCTGTTTTTT.

The chain uses TRBV29-1 and TRBJ2-7, with TRBD2 matching 9 bases. This CDR3 has 12 residues. V shed 3 bases and J 7 bases; nucleotides not matched to a gene: 4. Per the germline V gene, CDR1 is SQVTM and CDR2 is ANQGSEA. The DNA for the CDR3 is TGCAGCGTTGAGGGTCTAGCGGGAGAGCAGTACTTC. It specifies CSVEGLAGEQYF.

V usage is TRBV7-2 and J usage is TRBJ1-4; D might be TRBD1 (5 bases). The CDR3 runs 15 residues. Germline assignment: CDR1 SGHTA and CDR2 FQGNSA. The V and J ends lost 5 bases and 8 bases respectively, with 18 bases between them. The CDR3 bases are TGTGCCAGCAGCCACCACTCCGGGGGGTACGAAAAACTGTTTTTT. Its translation: CASSHHSGGYEKLFF.

This sequence joins TRBV2 and TRBJ2-2, with D possibly matching TRBD1 (6 bases). The CDR3 contains 14 residues. Germline V gives CDR1 SNHLY, CDR2 FYNNEI. V was shortened by 5 bases and J by 6 bases, with 13 bases between the two germline ends. CDR3 in amino acids: CASSQKQGPGELFF. For the CDR3, the DNA is TGTGCCAGCAGTCAAAAACAGGGACCCGGGGAGCTGTTTTTT.

The chain combines TRBV4-1 with TRBJ1-2; D possibly corresponds to TRBD1 (6 bases). The CDR3 extends over 15 amino acids. Per germline, CDR1 MGHRA and CDR2 YSYEKL. Trimming shortened V by 1 base and J by 7 bases, and 16 bases separated the two germline ends. The CDR3 protein is CASSQATGSWGGYTF. CDR3 DNA sequence: TGCGCCAGCAGCCAAGCGACAGGCTCCTGGGGTGGCTACACCTTC.

The V gene is TRBV19, the J gene TRBJ1-5; 9 bases match TRBD1. This CDR3 spans 14 amino acids. V lost 10 bases to trimming and J lost 4 bases; unmatched junction nucleotides: 8. Germline CDR1 reads LNHDA; CDR2 reads SQIVND (reference sequence). For the CDR3, the DNA is TGTGCCACGACCGGGACAGGGAGAAATCAGCCCCAGCATTTT. Translating gives CATTGTGRNQPQHF. The whole variable domain, remainder taken from reference TRBV19 and TRBJ1-5, is DGGITQSPKYLFRKEGQNVTLSCEQNLNHDAMYWYRQDPGQGLRLIYYSQIVNDFQKGDIAEGYSVSREKKESFPLTVTSAQKNPTAFYLCATTGTGRNQPQHFGDGTRLSIL.

The chain joins TRBV28 to TRBJ1-4, with D possibly TRBD1 on 5 matching bases. Germline CDR1 and CDR2: MDHEN and SYDVKM. This CDR3 is 15 amino acids long. V lost 4 bases and J lost 8, with 17 bases in between. CDR3 bases: TGTGCCAGCAGTTCCCCGGGACCCCGGGGGGAAAAACTGTTTTTT. As protein: CASSSPGPRGEKLFF.

This sequence joins TRBV5-1 and TRBJ2-1, with 11 bases that match TRBD2. CDR3 length: 17 amino acids. Germline assignment: CDR1 SGHRS and CDR2 YFSETQ. After removal of 0 bases from V and 9 bases from J, the junction contained 11 bases not matched to a gene. Here the CDR3 DNA reads TGCGCCAGCAGCTTGGGTCCTAGCGGGGGGCCATGGGGTGAGCAGTTCTTC. It encodes CASSLGPSGGPWGEQFF. Using reference TRBV5-1 and TRBJ2-1 for the parts outside the CDR3, the full variable domain is KAGVTQTPRYLIKTRGQQVTLSCSPISGHRSVSWYQQTPGQGLQFLFEYFSETQRNKGNFPGRFSGRQFSNSRSEMNVSTLELGDSALYLCASSLGPSGGPWGEQFFGPGTRLTVL.

CDR3 protein: CASSSVLGEGNEKLFF. CDR3 sequence (DNA): TGCGCCAGCAGCTCCGTCCTTGGGGAGGGTAATGAAAAACTGTTTTTT. This rearrangement joins TRBV5-1 to TRBJ1-4; D gene unclear. Between the trimmed V and J ends, which lost 3 bases and 4 bases, there was a span of 16 bases. Germline CDR1 is SGHRS and CDR2 is YFSETQ. This CDR3 is built from 16 residues.

The chain couples TRBV6-1 to TRBJ2-7; possible D gene TRBD2, 8 bases. The CDR3 runs 13 residues. Germline CDR1 is MNHNS and CDR2 is SASEGT. Trimming took 8 bases from V and 4 from J, leaving 15 bases between them. CDR3 sequence (DNA): TGTGCCAGCCTCGTAGCGGGACAGTACGAGCAGTACTTC. The encoded protein is CASLVAGQYEQYF.

This clone came up once. This chain connects TRBV4-1 to TRBJ2-7; D is perhaps TRBD2 (5 bases). This CDR3 has 15 residues. Looked up from germline, CDR1 is MGHRA and CDR2 is YSYEKL. V shed 3 bases and J shed 3 bases, with 15 bases lying between them. CDR3 sequence: CASSHSASGNYEQYF. In DNA form, the CDR3 reads TGCGCCAGCAGCCATTCAGCAAGCGGAAACTACGAGCAGTACTTC.